One sample yielded the 8 T cell receptor beta chains listed below, sequenced in a study of response to subunit inactivated influenza vaccine. One entry per CDR3 protein results from TCRdb running MiXCR on the RT-PCR reads. The sample holds 450,000 to 600,000 distinct CDR3 sequences, more than 15% seen once. The sample consisted of CD4+ T cells sorted from PBMCs, taken less than 25 months after vaccination. The receptors stem from a man aged 45 to 75 who received an inactivated influenza vaccine.

This clonotype was picked up a small number of times. The CDR3 DNA follows: TGTGCCAGCAGCTTAGGTTGGGCGCCCGGGACAGATACGCAGTATTTT. Translated: CASSLGWAPGTDTQYF. The chain employs TRBV11-3 and TRBJ2-3; D remains unclear. CDR3 length equals 16 residues. The germline CDR1 and CDR2 sequences are SGHNT and YENEEA. The germline V and J ends were trimmed by 1 base and 3 bases, with 14 bases remaining between them.

Notes on this clonotype: A much bigger clone sits one base away, suggesting this may be a read error. The rearrangement links TRBV9 to TRBJ2-2; no reliable D call. V dropped 0 bases and J dropped 1 base, with 7 bases sitting between them. The CDR3 has 15 amino acids. Germline loops: CDR1 SGDLS, CDR2 YYNGEE. The CDR3 bases are TGTGCCAGCAGCGTAGATATCCTGAACACCGGGGAGCTGTTTTTT. As protein: CASSVDILNTGELFF.

The CDR3 region is CASSARLGTQYF. The DNA of the CDR3 is TGCGCCAGCAGTGCACGGCTAGGTACGCAGTATTTT. V usage is TRBV10-1 and J usage is TRBJ2-3; D gene uncertain. The CDR3 is made up of 12 amino acids. Germline CDR1 and CDR2: WNHNN and SYGVQD (reference sequence). Trimming took off 4 bases at V and 8 bases at J, with 10 bases between the two ends.

The rearrangement uses TRBV20-1 and TRBJ2-7; no clear D. Germline V gene sequence: CDR1 DFQATT, CDR2 SNEGSKA (reference sequence). The CDR3 covers 13 residues. Deletions cut 3 bases from V and 5 bases from J, with 14 bases between. CDR3 sequence reads: CSASRPRIDEQYF. CDR3 coding DNA: TGCAGTGCTAGTCGGCCGCGAATAGACGAGCAGTACTTC.

Comment on this clonotype: A much larger clone sits a single nucleotide away, making a read error possible. The V and J genes are TRBV3-1 and TRBJ2-7, with D perhaps TRBD2 (5 bases). The V gene lost 7 bases and the J gene lost 3 bases, with 13 bases spanning the gap. The CDR3 sequence is 13 residues long. Germline V gives CDR1 LGHDT, CDR2 YNNKEL (reference sequence). CDR3 sequence reads: CASTSKGSYEQYF. In DNA form, the CDR3 reads TGTGCCAGCACCTCTAAAGGGAGCTACGAGCAGTACTTC.

The table lists this clonotype with a few counts. This rearrangement joins TRBV20-1 to TRBJ2-5, with 7 bases matching TRBD1. Unmatched junction bases numbered 6, after V lost 3 bases and J lost 5 bases. There are 13 residues in the CDR3. Germline values: CDR1 DFQATT, CDR2 SNEGSKA (reference sequence). The CDR3 coding sequence is TGCAGTGCTAGGCTGACAGGGCGGGAGACCCAGTACTTC. Translation gives CSARLTGRETQYF.

The V call is TRBV7-6, the J call TRBJ2-3; 14 nucleotides match TRBD2. The CDR3 extends over 21 amino acids. The V segment lost 5 bases and the J segment 4 bases; nucleotides outside the gene matches: 20. CDR1 and CDR2 from the germline V gene are SGHVS and FNYEAQ. In DNA, the CDR3 is TGTGCCAGCAGCAAAGCACCCAGGACGGGGGGACTAGCGGGAGTTGCAGATACGCAGTATTTT. Residues: CASSKAPRTGGLAGVADTQYF.

This clonotype was found many times. The chain joins TRBV9 to TRBJ2-1, with D tentatively TRBD1 (5 bases). The V end was cut by 0 bases, the J end by 8 bases, with 12 bases between. This CDR3 spans 14 amino acids. The germline gives CDR1 SGDLS, CDR2 YYNGEE. Here the CDR3 reads CASSVAQGIDEQFF. The DNA for the CDR3 is TGTGCCAGCAGCGTAGCGCAGGGTATCGATGAGCAGTTCTTC.